The next 31 T cell receptor beta chains were all read from a single sample in a study of naive and memory T cell subsets. Both TRBC1 and TRBC2 were covered by a beta constant-region primer of two equimolar oligonucleotides. Ligated cDNA was amplified by four rounds of PCR with nested alpha and beta constant-region primers and SP2. TCRdb re-called the UMI-ligation and nested PCR reads with MiXCR, one entry per CDR3 protein. The sample includes over 130,000 distinct CDR3 sequences, approximately 20% of them seen just once. No cognate antigen is known for these TCRs. Points from the study as a whole: A few larger clonotypes appeared in naive repertoires, especially CD8, possibly memory cells re-expressing CD45RA.

Sequenced material: naive CD8+ T cells from blood. All receptors derive from a human donor in good health.

V usage is TRBV29-1 and J usage is TRBJ1-1, with a weak D call TRBD1 (5 bases). The V gene's germline CDR1 is SQVTM and CDR2 ANQGSEA. This CDR3 is 15 amino acids long. V lost 6 bases and J lost 5, with 22 bases in between. CDR3 region: CSVHDRRDSGTEAFF. DNA of the CDR3: TGCAGCGTCCATGACCGCCGGGACTCCGGGACTGAAGCTTTCTTT.

The rearrangement links TRBV9 to TRBJ2-7; 9 nucleotides match TRBD1. The CDR3 has 15 amino acids. Germline loops: CDR1 SGDLS, CDR2 YYNGEE. With 2 bases clipped from V and 0 bases from J, the junction kept 3 bases outside the gene matches. CDR3 region: CASSVGTGPSYEQYF. Here the CDR3 DNA reads TGTGCCAGCAGCGTTGGGACAGGGCCCTCCTACGAGCAGTACTTC.

The chain links TRBV27 to TRBJ1-3; 7 bases agree with TRBD1. The ends lost 4 bases at V and 4 bases at J; junction bases unmatched: 7. Germline V gene lookup returns CDR1 MNHEY and CDR2 SMNVEV (reference sequence). The CDR3 has 15 amino acids. The CDR3 coding sequence is TGTGCCAGCAGTTCCTCGTGGGACAGAGGAAACACCATATATTTT. Its translation: CASSSSWDRGNTIYF.

This chain links TRBV7-6 with TRBJ2-1; no clear D. Germline CDR1 reads SGHVS; CDR2 reads FNYEAQ. This CDR3 has 15 amino acids. Trimming removed 0 bases from V and 6 bases from J, with 12 bases in between. Here the CDR3 DNA reads TGTGCCAGCAGCTTAGCCCTCGGACCCGGCAATGAGCAGTTCTTC. Protein sequence: CASSLALGPGNEQFF.

The rearrangement joins TRBV3-1 to TRBJ2-7; the match to TRBD2 covers 14 bases. The CDR3 covers 16 residues. Germline loops: CDR1 LGHDT, CDR2 YNNKEL (reference sequence). J gave up 6 bases and V 1 base, and 5 bases lay outside the gene matches. Here the CDR3 reads CASSQVTSGRAGEQYF. In nucleotides, the CDR3 is TGTGCCAGCAGCCAAGTGACTAGCGGGAGGGCCGGCGAGCAGTACTTC.

The chain links TRBV28 to TRBJ2-1; TRBD1 matches at 10 bases. This CDR3 has 15 residues. Germline assignment: CDR1 MDHEN and CDR2 SYDVKM. The J segment lost 6 bases and the V segment lost 5 bases, leaving 7 bases of the junction unmatched. In nucleotides, the CDR3 is TGTGCCAGCAGTAACCGGGACAGGGGACCCAATGAGCAGTTCTTC. This gives the protein CASSNRDRGPNEQFF.

This clonotype was observed a handful of times. This chain joins TRBV12-3 or TRBV12-4 and TRBJ2-1; 8 nucleotides match TRBD2. J gave up 8 bases and V 1 base, and 4 bases lay outside the gene matches. This CDR3 spans 14 amino acids. The chain's CDR3 is CASSLGTSWDEQFF. As DNA, the CDR3 is TGTGCCAGCAGTTTAGGGACTAGCTGGGATGAGCAGTTCTTC.

The chain employs TRBV2 and TRBJ2-7; D possibly corresponds to TRBD2 (6 bases). The ends were cut back, 10 bases at V and 6 bases at J, with 13 bases in the middle. The CDR3 extends over 11 amino acids. The germline gives CDR1 SNHLY, CDR2 FYNNEI. The CDR3 is CAKRLGAEQYF. CDR3 nucleotides: TGTGCCAAACGACTAGGAGCCGAGCAGTACTTC.

This chain uses TRBV4-3 with TRBJ2-3; no definite D call. CDR1 is LGHNA, CDR2 YSLEER, per germline. The CDR3 is 16 amino acids. Trimming took off 0 bases at V and 2 bases at J, with 12 bases between the two ends. The CDR3 loop is CASSQEVGIPTDTQYF. The CDR3 DNA reads TGCGCCAGCAGCCAAGAAGTGGGTATCCCCACAGATACGCAGTATTTT.

DNA for the CDR3: TGTGCCAGCAGTTACAGGGGTAGCTCGCCCCTCCACTTT. It yields the protein CASSYRGSSPLHF. This rearrangement joins TRBV27 to TRBJ1-6, with 7 bases fitting TRBD1. Germline-derived CDR1 and CDR2 are MNHEY and SMNVEV (reference sequence). Losses at the gene ends were 4 bases for V and 13 bases for J; bases not matched to a gene: 7. This CDR3 region has 13 residues.

The chain carries TRBV24-1 and TRBJ2-1; the match to TRBD2 covers 9 bases. Trimming took 9 bases from V and 2 from J; bases not matched to a gene: 7. The V gene's germline CDR1 is KGHDR and CDR2 SFDVKD. The CDR3 loop spans 15 amino acids. The CDR3 here is CATEDGGRAYNEQFF. For the CDR3, the DNA is TGTGCCACCGAGGATGGCGGGAGGGCCTACAATGAGCAGTTCTTC.

The chain is built from TRBV5-1 and TRBJ2-1; TRBD1 matches 7 bases. Germline V gene lookup returns CDR1 SGHRS and CDR2 YFSETQ. J lost 3 bases, V lost 4 bases, and 10 bases had no gene match. The CDR3 runs to 16 residues. CDR3: CASSRTGTVYYNEQFF. The CDR3 bases are TGCGCCAGCAGCAGAACGGGGACAGTTTACTACAATGAGCAGTTCTTC. Using reference TRBV5-1 and TRBJ2-1 for the parts outside the CDR3, the full variable domain is KAGVTQTPRYLIKTRGQQVTLSCSPISGHRSVSWYQQTPGQGLQFLFEYFSETQRNKGNFPGRFSGRQFSNSRSEMNVSTLELGDSALYLCASSRTGTVYYNEQFFGPGTRLTVL.

The table lists this clonotype with a few counts. This chain connects TRBV15 to TRBJ2-7, with TRBD2 matching 7 bases. The CDR3 is made up of 15 amino acids. Trimming took 3 bases from V and 6 from J; bases not matched to a gene: 11. In germline, CDR1 is LNHNV, CDR2 YYDKDF (reference sequence). CDR3 amino acids: CATSREPGLQSEQYF. CDR3 DNA: TGTGCCACCAGCAGGGAACCGGGACTACAATCCGAGCAGTACTTC.

The rearrangement joins TRBV9 to TRBJ2-1; D gene ambiguous. V gave up 3 bases and J gave up 5 bases, with 6 bases separating them. Germline V gene data show CDR1 as SGDLS and CDR2 as YYNGEE. This CDR3 is 12 amino acids long. CDR3 sequence: CASSAWDNEQFF. DNA of the CDR3: TGTGCCAGCAGCGCATGGGACAATGAGCAGTTCTTC.

In the case of this clonotype: No conserved phenylalanine or tryptophan is present at the end of the CDR3, so a read error is the likely explanation. This chain links TRBV28 with TRBJ2-1; D uncertain. With 5 bases removed from V and 2 bases from J, the gap between germline ends came to 10 bases. The CDR3 is 14 residues long. CDR1 is MDHEN, CDR2 SYDVKM, per germline. In DNA, the CDR3 is TGTGCCAGCAGTCCGGACCGGCCCTACAATGAGCAGTTCTTA. Translated, it gives CASSPDRPYNEQFL.

The chain recombines TRBV12-5 with TRBJ2-7; TRBD2 agrees at 13 bases. Germline trimming cut 5 bases from V and 6 bases from J; bases unmatched to any gene: 10. Germline CDR1 is LGHNT and CDR2 is FRNRAP. The CDR3 contains 16 residues. Written as DNA, the CDR3 is TGTGCTAGTGGTGAGACCCCCGGGACTAGCGGGACCGAGCAGTACTTC. Protein product: CASGETPGTSGTEQYF.

V gene TRBV4-1 combines with J gene TRBJ2-3; no firm D call. The length of the CDR3 is 12 residues. The V end was cut by 1 base, the J end by 5 bases, with 4 bases between. The germline V gene encodes CDR1 MGHRA and CDR2 YSYEKL. In DNA form, the CDR3 reads TGCGCCAGCAGCCAAGGCCGAGATACGCAGTATTTT. This translates into CASSQGRDTQYF.

This rearrangement joins TRBV30 to TRBJ2-7; 9 bases align to TRBD1. This CDR3 comprises 13 residues. Germline V CDR1 and CDR2: GTSNPN, SVGIG (reference sequence). The trim removed 2 bases at V and 8 bases at J, leaving 7 bases unmatched. This CDR3 reads CAWSSGTGYKQYF. As DNA, the CDR3 is TGTGCCTGGAGTTCCGGGACAGGGTATAAGCAGTACTTC.

The chain has TRBV6-6 and TRBJ2-7; D unclear. This CDR3 has 12 residues. Germline CDR1 is MNHNY and CDR2 is SVGAGI (reference sequence). Trimming pared 0 bases from V and 2 bases from J, leaving 2 bases between. The CDR3 loop reads CASSYSAYEQYF. Written as DNA, the CDR3 is TGTGCCAGCAGTTACTCGGCCTACGAGCAGTACTTC.

The rearrangement joins TRBV28 to TRBJ2-1; D is possibly TRBD2 (5 bases). V was pared by 11 bases and J by 7 bases, with 12 bases between. This CDR3 comprises 11 residues. The V gene's germline CDR1 is MDHEN and CDR2 SYDVKM. DNA of the CDR3: TGTGCCGCCGGAAGCGGAAATGAGCAGTTCTTC. It encodes CAAGSGNEQFF. The variable domain in full, completed from reference TRBV28 and TRBJ2-1, reads DVKVTQSSRYLVKRTGEKVFLECVQDMDHENMFWYRQDPGLGLRLIYFSYDVKMKEKGDIPEGYSVSREKKERFSLILESASTNQTSMYLCAAGSGNEQFFGPGTRLTVL.

V is TRBV5-1 and J is TRBJ2-6; D call uncertain. Trimming pared 0 bases from V and 2 bases from J, leaving 3 bases between. CDR1 is SGHRS and CDR2 is YFSETQ in the germline V gene. This CDR3 comprises 14 residues. CDR3 region: CASSLGTGANVLTF. The CDR3, as DNA: TGCGCCAGCAGCTTGGGTACTGGGGCCAACGTCCTGACTTTC.

This chain links TRBV28 with TRBJ2-3; a weak D match, TRBD2 (6 bases). Deletions cut 7 bases from V and 4 bases from J, with 15 bases between. CDR1 and CDR2 (germline): MDHEN, SYDVKM. This CDR3 comprises 14 residues. The CDR3 nucleotides read TGTGCCAGCAATATCGCGGGGAGTGCAGATACGCAGTATTTT. It yields the protein CASNIAGSADTQYF.

This clonotype was seen only a few times. The chain carries TRBV5-5 and TRBJ2-7, with 11 positions matching TRBD1. With 3 bases clipped from V and 0 bases from J, the junction kept 2 bases outside the gene matches. Germline loops: CDR1 SGHKS, CDR2 YYEKEE (reference sequence). The CDR3 is 15 amino acids. Here the CDR3 DNA reads TGTGCCAGCAGCTATGGACAGGGGGCCTCCTACGAGCAGTACTTC. It translates to CASSYGQGASYEQYF.

This clonotype was recorded many times. V is TRBV28 and J is TRBJ1-5; D remains unclear. The CDR3 covers 11 residues. V lost 5 bases to trimming and J lost 3 bases, with 2 bases between them. CDR1 is MDHEN, CDR2 SYDVKM, per germline. The CDR3 bases are TGTGCCAGCAGTGACAATCAGCCCCAGCATTTT. It yields the protein CASSDNQPQHF.

This clonotype has a count of ten or more. This chain joins TRBV12-3 or TRBV12-4 and TRBJ2-3; perhaps TRBD1 as D (6 bases). This CDR3 is built from 14 residues. Deletions cut 6 bases from V and 3 bases from J, with 13 bases between. CDR3 nucleotides: TGTGCCAGCAGCCAGGGGACCACTACAGATACGCAGTATTTT. Amino acids: CASSQGTTTDTQYF.

This clonotype was detected only a few times. This chain uses TRBV7-9 with TRBJ2-4, with 9 bases identical to TRBD1. The CDR3 runs to 16 residues. V trimming: 3 bases; J trimming: 3 bases; junction bases outside the gene matches: 6. Germline V CDR1 and CDR2: SEHNR, FQNEAQ (reference sequence). Written as DNA, the CDR3 is TGTGCCAGCAGCTTTGCGGGACAGGGATACAAAAACATTCAGTACTTC. Its protein is CASSFAGQGYKNIQYF. Looking up the rest from reference TRBV7-9 and TRBJ2-4 gives the full variable domain: DTGVSQNPRHKITKRGQNVTFRCDPISEHNRLYWYRQTLGQGPEFLTYFQNEAQLEKSRLLSDRFSAERPKGSFSTLEIQRTEQGDSAMYLCASSFAGQGYKNIQYFGAGTRLSVL.

This clonotype appeared a few times. The chain couples TRBV12-5 to TRBJ1-2; D remains unclear. V was shortened by 3 bases and J by 0 bases, with 11 bases between the two germline ends. The CDR3 runs to 15 residues. Germline assignment: CDR1 LGHNT and CDR2 FRNRAP. CDR3 amino acids: CASGFEGRANYGYTF. The CDR3 nucleotides read TGTGCTAGTGGTTTCGAGGGAAGAGCTAACTATGGCTACACCTTC.

This chain links TRBV29-1 with TRBJ2-1; D is uncertain. Germline lookup yields CDR1 SQVTM and CDR2 ANQGSEA. Trimming took off 3 bases at V and 7 bases at J, with 13 bases between the two ends. The CDR3 contains 13 residues. CDR3 residues: CSVDPFLPNEQFF. CDR3 sequence (DNA): TGCAGCGTTGATCCCTTTTTACCGAATGAGCAGTTCTTC.

The chain recombines TRBV28 with TRBJ2-3; tentatively, D is TRBD1 or TRBD2 (5 bases each). Germline-derived CDR1 and CDR2 are MDHEN and SYDVKM. Trimming cost V 4 bases and J 2 bases, with 13 bases left between them. CDR3 length: 15 amino acids. DNA of the CDR3: TGTGCCAGCAGTTCCCCCGGGACCATCACAGATACGCAGTATTTT. This codes for CASSSPGTITDTQYF.

V and J are TRBV3-1 and TRBJ2-7; 9 bases align to TRBD2. This CDR3 region has 13 residues. Trimming took 4 bases from V and 6 from J; bases not matched to a gene: 4. CDR1 and CDR2 from the germline V gene are LGHDT and YNNKEL (reference sequence). The CDR3 sequence: CASSLGLAREQYF. The CDR3 coding sequence is TGTGCCAGCAGCCTGGGACTAGCCCGCGAGCAGTACTTC.

This rearrangement joins TRBV10-1 to TRBJ2-1; tentatively, D is TRBD1 (6 bases). V was pared by 4 bases and J by 0 bases, with 16 bases between. CDR1 is WNHNN, CDR2 SYGVQD, per germline (reference sequence). This CDR3 is built from 17 residues. CDR3 residues: CASSGIRTVSSYNEQFF. The CDR3 nucleotides read TGCGCCAGCAGTGGTATAAGGACAGTAAGCTCCTACAATGAGCAGTTCTTC.